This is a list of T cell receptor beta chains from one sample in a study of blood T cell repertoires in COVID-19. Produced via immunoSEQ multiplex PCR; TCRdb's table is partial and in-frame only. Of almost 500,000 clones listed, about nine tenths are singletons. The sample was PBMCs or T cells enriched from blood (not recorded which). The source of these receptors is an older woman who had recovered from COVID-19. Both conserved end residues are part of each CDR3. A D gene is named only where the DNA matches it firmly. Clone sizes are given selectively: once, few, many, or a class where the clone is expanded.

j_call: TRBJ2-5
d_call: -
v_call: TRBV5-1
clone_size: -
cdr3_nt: TGCGCCAGCAGCTTCCCAGGGGTGCAAGAGACCCAGTACTTC
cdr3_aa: CASSFPGVQETQYF

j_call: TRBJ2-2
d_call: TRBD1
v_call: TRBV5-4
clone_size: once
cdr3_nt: TGTGCCAGCAGCTTCTCCGGGACAGGGGCCGGGGAGCTGTTTTTT
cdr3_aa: CASSFSGTGAGELFF

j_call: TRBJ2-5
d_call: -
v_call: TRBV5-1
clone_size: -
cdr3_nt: TGCGCCAGCAGCTTGGCCAGGATATCGGTTGGGCAAGAGACCCAGTACTTC
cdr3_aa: CASSLARISVGQETQYF

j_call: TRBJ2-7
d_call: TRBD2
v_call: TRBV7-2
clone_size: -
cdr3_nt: TGTGCCAGCAGCTTAGCCGGGGGGAAACACGAGCAGTACTTC
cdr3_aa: CASSLAGGKHEQYF

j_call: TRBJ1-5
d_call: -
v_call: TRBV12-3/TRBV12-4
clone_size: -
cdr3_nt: TGTGCCAGCGCGGTTAGCAATCAGCCCCAGCATTTT
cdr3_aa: CASAVSNQPQHF

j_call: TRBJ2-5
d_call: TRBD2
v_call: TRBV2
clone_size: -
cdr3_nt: TGTGCCAGCAGGCGGGGGGTTCAAGAGACCCAGTACTTC
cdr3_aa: CASRRGVQETQYF

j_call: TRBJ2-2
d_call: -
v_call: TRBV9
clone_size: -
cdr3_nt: TGTGCCAGCAGCGTAGTCCCTAGCGACACCGGGGAGCTGTTTTTT
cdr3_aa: CASSVVPSDTGELFF

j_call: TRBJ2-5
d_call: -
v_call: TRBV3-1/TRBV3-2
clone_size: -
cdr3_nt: TGTGCCAGCAGCCAAGGGGGAGGGACCCAGTACTTC
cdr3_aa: CASSQGGGTQYF

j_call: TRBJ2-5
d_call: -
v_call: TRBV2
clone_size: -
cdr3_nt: TGTGCCAGCAGCGGTCCCGTTTATCACGAAGAGACCCAGTACTTC
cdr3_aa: CASSGPVYHEETQYF

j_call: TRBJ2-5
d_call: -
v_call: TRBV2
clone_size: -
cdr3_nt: TGTGCCAGCAGTCGTATCTTTCAAGAGACCCAGTACTTC
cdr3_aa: CASSRIFQETQYF

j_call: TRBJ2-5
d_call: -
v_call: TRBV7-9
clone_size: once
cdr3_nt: TGTGCCAGCAGCTTAGCTGGGCCACAAAGGCGAGAGACCCAGTACTTC
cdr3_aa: CASSLAGPQRRETQYF

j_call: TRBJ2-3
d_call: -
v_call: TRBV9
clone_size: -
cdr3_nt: TGTGCCAGCAGCCCGAGCACAGATACGCAGTATTTT
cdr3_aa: CASSPSTDTQYF

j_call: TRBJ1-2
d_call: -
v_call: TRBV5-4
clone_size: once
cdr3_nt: TGTGCCAGCACCTCAACAGGGTCTAACTATGGCTACACCTTC
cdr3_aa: CASTSTGSNYGYTF

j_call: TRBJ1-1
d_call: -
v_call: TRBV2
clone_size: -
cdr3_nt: TGTGCCAGCTCCCGGTGGGGGGGCACTGAAGCTTTCTTT
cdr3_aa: CASSRWGGTEAFF

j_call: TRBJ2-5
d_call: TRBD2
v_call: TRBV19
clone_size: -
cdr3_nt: TGTGCCACTCGGACTAGCGGGGGGAGGGAGACCCAGTACTTC
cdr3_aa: CATRTSGGRETQYF